One sample yielded the 12 T cell receptor beta chains listed below, sequenced in a study of T cells in Graves' hyperthyroidism and ophthalmopathy. RNA transcripts served as the template for amplifying TCR beta CDR3 regions. A first-round RT-PCR of the TCR CDR3 used the HTBI primer set. TCRdb re-derived calls from the multiplex PCR reads in MiXCR, one entry per CDR3 protein. The sample holds under 350,000 distinct CDR3 sequences, roughly an eighth seen once. The sequenced material came from blood. All receptors come from a woman aged 40 to 55 with Graves' hyperthyroidism.

This clonotype was observed many times. V and J are TRBV2 and TRBJ2-3; 15 bases fit TRBD2. The germline V gene encodes CDR1 SNHLY and CDR2 FYNNEI. After removal of 2 bases from V and 7 bases from J, the junction contained 10 bases not matched to a gene. This CDR3 region has 18 residues. CDR3 DNA: TGTGCCAGCAGTGAAATCTGGGGACTAGCGGGAGGTACTAATACGCAGTATTTT. This translates into CASSEIWGLAGGTNTQYF.

This clonotype was seen at least ten times. J is TRBJ1-1 and V is TRBV20-1; D gene unclear. CDR3 length: 12 amino acids. The germline V and J ends were trimmed by 6 bases and 9 bases, with 17 bases remaining between them. The germline V gene has CDR1 DFQATT and CDR2 SNEGSKA (reference sequence). Here the CDR3 reads CSAVLPGAKAFF. The CDR3 bases are TGCAGTGCCGTACTTCCGGGAGCTAAAGCTTTCTTT.

This clonotype was counted many times. The chain uses TRBV12-3 or TRBV12-4 and TRBJ1-5, with D perhaps TRBD1 (6 bases). The CDR3 extends over 14 amino acids. Trimming stripped 7 bases from V and 2 bases from J, with 12 bases between. The CDR3 spells CASKAGTRNQPQHF. The CDR3 nucleotides are TGTGCCAGCAAAGCCGGGACACGCAATCAGCCCCAGCATTTT.

This clonotype was seen at least ten times. This chain joins TRBV2 and TRBJ2-5; D is unresolved. Trimming removed 5 bases at V and 1 base at J, with 5 bases between. The CDR3 sequence is 12 residues long. CDR1 SNHLY and CDR2 FYNNEI come from the germline V gene. CDR3 sequence reads: CASSFSQETQYF. In DNA form, the CDR3 reads TGTGCCAGCAGTTTTTCCCAAGAGACCCAGTACTTC.

This clonotype appeared many times. The chain employs TRBV20-1 and TRBJ2-1, with D perhaps TRBD2 (6 bases). The V end lost 5 bases, the J end lost 7 bases, and 18 bases lay between the germline ends. The germline V gene encodes CDR1 DFQATT and CDR2 SNEGSKA (reference sequence). The CDR3 covers 14 residues. CDR3 bases: TGCAGTGCTCCTAGTGGAGGGGCAAAGAATGAGCAGTTCTTC. Encoded protein: CSAPSGGAKNEQFF.

This clonotype appeared many times. V usage is TRBV6-2 or TRBV6-3 and J usage is TRBJ2-3; TRBD2 aligns across 7 bases. V gave up 3 bases and J gave up 5 bases; unmatched junction bases: 5. The CDR3 contains 14 residues. Germline V CDR1 and CDR2: MNHEY, SVGEGT. The CDR3 is CASSYSSGEDTQYF. In DNA, the CDR3 is TGTGCCAGCAGTTATTCTAGCGGCGAAGATACGCAGTATTTT.

The rearrangement links TRBV28 to TRBJ1-2; the match to TRBD1 covers 7 bases. The CDR3 length is 12 residues. The germline CDR1 and CDR2 sequences are MDHEN and SYDVKM. V lost 10 bases, J lost 4 bases, and 6 bases stayed unmatched. DNA for the CDR3: TGTGCCACGGGACAGACCAGCTATGGCTACACCTTC. It specifies CATGQTSYGYTF.

The chain combines TRBV29-1 with TRBJ2-1, with 8 positions matching TRBD1. V dropped 3 bases and J dropped 0; count of bases not matched to a gene: 4. CDR3 length: 15 residues. Per the germline V gene, CDR1 is SQVTM and CDR2 is ANQGSEA. The CDR3 nucleotides are TGCAGCGTTGAGGGACAGGAAAGCTCCTACAATGAGCAGTTCTTC. Its translation: CSVEGQESSYNEQFF.

In this sample, this clonotype turned up many times. This chain connects TRBV6-1 to TRBJ2-1; 7 positions match TRBD2. V lost 4 bases to trimming and J lost 2 bases; unmatched junction nucleotides: 8. Germline values: CDR1 MNHNS, CDR2 SASEGT. The CDR3 spans 16 residues. The CDR3 coding sequence is TGTGCCAGCAGTGGAGCCCTAGCGGAGCCCTACAATGAGCAGTTCTTC. Its translation is CASSGALAEPYNEQFF.

V usage is TRBV29-1 and J usage is TRBJ2-1; perhaps TRBD1 as D (6 bases). V was clipped by 6 bases and J by 6 bases, with 18 bases between them. CDR1 and CDR2 (germline): SQVTM, ANQGSEA. The CDR3 extends over 14 amino acids. This chain's CDR3 is CSVDLPLRGNEQFF. The CDR3 DNA follows: TGCAGCGTCGACCTCCCGCTCAGGGGCAATGAGCAGTTCTTC.

This clonotype was recorded at least ten times. The V call is TRBV5-6, the J call TRBJ2-7; no firm D call. V lost 0 bases and J 9 bases, leaving 13 bases between the germline ends. Germline values: CDR1 SGHDT, CDR2 YYEEEE. The length of the CDR3 is 13 residues. CDR3 nucleotides: TGTGCCAGCAGCTTGGGTTTACTGCCCGGGCAGTACTTC. Amino acid sequence: CASSLGLLPGQYF.

This clonotype occurred many times. The chain combines TRBV28 with TRBJ2-7; D is ambiguous. Germline CDR1 is MDHEN and CDR2 is SYDVKM. The CDR3 has 13 amino acids. Deletions cut 6 bases from V and 2 bases from J, with 11 bases between. The DNA for the CDR3 is TGTGCCAGCAGCCCTAATGCCGCCTACGAGCAGTACTTC. Translation gives CASSPNAAYEQYF.